This T cell receptor (beta chain) was sequenced for a study of OX40 agonist ivuxolimab in advanced cancers. Overall study: Patients were dosed with the agonistic anti-OX40 (CD134) antibody ivuxolimab. Patients receiving dose escalation had hepatocellular carcinoma, melanoma, renal cell or head and neck cancer. From about 23 to 85 years was the age range, with a mean of approximately 58 years, and around 84% were male. Partial responses occurred in three patients (one hepatocellular carcinoma, two cutaneous melanoma).

Germline V gene lookup returns CDR1 LNHNV and CDR2 YYDKDF (reference sequence). V was clipped by 0 bases and J by 7 bases; unmatched bases: 1. This CDR3 has 15 residues. TCRdb's table, derived via immunoSEQ multiplex PCR, lists solely in-frame clones and lacks some. The data contain about 64,000 clones, roughly 90% of them singletons. This sequence was found in an adult with an advanced solid tumor such as melanoma, head and neck, liver or kidney cancer. The rearrangement uses TRBV15 and TRBJ1-6, with 9 bases that match TRBD1. Sample: CD4+ or CD8+ T cells sorted from blood, taken in a trial of the OX40 agonist ivuxolimab. The CDR3: CATSRDGQGNSPLHF. CDR3 sequence (DNA): TGTGCCACCAGCAGAGATGGACAGGGGAATTCACCCCTCCACTTT.